This T cell receptor (beta chain) was found in a study of shared clonotypes between healthy human individuals. Looking at the study overall: Used for every donor were three CD4 naive, three CD4 memory, two CD8 naive and one CD8 memory plate.

V dropped 4 bases and J dropped 5; count of bases not matched to a gene: 13. CDR3 length equals 16 residues. The germline V gene has CDR1 MNHNS and CDR2 SASEGT. Naive-designated CD8 cells lacked CD45RO, were positively enriched for CCR7, and omitted terminally differentiated effector memory CD45RA+ cells. Each sample came from a Caucasian adult donor living in Nashville, Tennessee. Study-wide results and caveats: Sorted-subset sequencing, rarefaction showed, was incomplete despite large depth.

Authors' methods: ImmunoSEQ yielded junction-only sequences lacking quality scores, so filtering differed. The assay was immunoSEQ multiplex PCR, and TCRdb's table has in-frame clones only and misses some. The D gene and trimming were derived from the DNA, and the V and J assignments and clone size from that table. Counted here are nearly 600,000 clones, around 95% occurring once; the ten biggest clones make up less than 0.13%. This clone was detected only once. What it binds is not known. The rearrangement uses TRBV6-1 and TRBJ2-7; TRBD1 agrees at 8 bases. The material sequenced was naive CD8+ T cells sorted from blood. The sequence was collected from a woman aged 30 to 39 in good health. The CDR3: CASSGTDWTGRDEQYF. CDR3 sequence (DNA): TGTGCCAGCAGTGGGACGGACTGGACAGGGAGAGACGAGCAGTACTTC.